The clone carrying this T cell receptor (beta chain) was found a few times. The antigen is not known. The data were obtained in a study of T-cell reconstitution after alpha-beta-depleted transplantation in children. Study-wide findings and caveats: Reported findings indicate that, about two months after transplant, alpha-beta T cells came from several hundred expanded clones, which were derived from non-depleted graft cells. The origin of high day-60 TCRbeta diversity in some patients lay in surviving recipient T cells and thymic progenitors. Newly produced T cells mostly provided counts and TCRbeta diversity after one year, as hyperexpanded clones declined.

Germline CDR1 reads MDHEN; CDR2 reads SYDVKM. The junction had 15 bases not matched to a gene; V was cut back by 6 bases and J by 6 bases. The CDR3 covers 16 residues. Unique molecular identifiers were incorporated during preparation of the TCRbeta library. Via MiXCR, TCRdb re-called the PCR reads, giving one row per CDR3 protein. The sample shows 500,000 to 650,000 distinct CDR3 sequences, 11% of them seen only once. The clonotype was recovered from a female patient aged 2-15 years who had a stem cell transplant for aplastic anemia, so the T cells may come from the graft donor. V usage is TRBV28 and J usage is TRBJ2-7; 9 bases fit TRBD2. Sequenced material: PBMCs, mostly from graft donor cells, taken 180 days after TCRalphabeta/CD19-depleted stem cell transplant. The CDR3 DNA is TGTGCCAGCAGCCCCTGGGGCGGGAGGGGTGTTCGCGAGCAGTACTTC. Translating it yields CASSPWGGRGVREQYF.